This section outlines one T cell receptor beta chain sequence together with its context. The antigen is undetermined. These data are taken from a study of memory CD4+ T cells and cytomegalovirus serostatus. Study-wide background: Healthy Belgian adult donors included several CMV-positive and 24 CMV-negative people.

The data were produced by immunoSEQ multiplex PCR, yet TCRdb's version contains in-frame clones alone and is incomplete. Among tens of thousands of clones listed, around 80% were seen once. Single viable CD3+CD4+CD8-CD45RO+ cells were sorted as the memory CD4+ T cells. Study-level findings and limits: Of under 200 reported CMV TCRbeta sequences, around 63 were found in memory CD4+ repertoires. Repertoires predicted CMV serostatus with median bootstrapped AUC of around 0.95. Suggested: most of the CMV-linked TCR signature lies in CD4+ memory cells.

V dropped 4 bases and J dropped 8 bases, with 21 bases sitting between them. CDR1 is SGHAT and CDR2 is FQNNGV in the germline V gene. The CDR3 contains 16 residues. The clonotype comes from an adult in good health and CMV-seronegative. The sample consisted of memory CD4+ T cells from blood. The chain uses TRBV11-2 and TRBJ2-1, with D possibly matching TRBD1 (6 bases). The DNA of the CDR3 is TGTGCCAGCAGCTCAGGCAGGGGCCCAGTAGTGGATGAGCAGTTCTTC. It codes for CASSSGRGPVVDEQFF.